What follows are 8 T cell receptor beta chains derived from one specimen sequenced in a study of shared clonotypes between healthy human individuals. Assay: immunoSEQ multiplex PCR; the TCRdb copy retains only in-frame clones and omits some. The table has approximately 2.4 million clones, almost 96% seen once; the top ten hold roughly 0.13%. The sample taken for sequencing was naive CD4+ T cells sorted from blood. The subset denotes: CD45RA+ positively selected. The receptors shown here come from a man aged 18 to 30 in good health.

The chain uses TRBV10-2 and TRBJ2-1; 7 bases line up with TRBD1. CDR1 WSHSY and CDR2 SAAADI come from the germline V gene. V was clipped by 4 bases and J by 9 bases; unmatched bases: 3. CDR3 length: 12 residues. For the CDR3, the DNA is TGCGCCAGCAGTGGAGGGGGCGGTGAGCAGTTCTTC. This gives the protein CASSGGGGEQFF.

A word on this clone: Other DNA variants within this sample encode the same CDR3. J is TRBJ1-6 and V is TRBV6-6, with a possible D match to TRBD1 (5 bases). The V end lost 8 bases, the J end lost 1 base, and 12 bases lay between the germline ends. The germline V gene encodes CDR1 MNHNY and CDR2 SVGAGI (reference sequence). CDR3 length: 15 residues. CDR3: CASSPGGSYNSPLHF. The DNA of the CDR3 is TGTGCCAGCTCACCCGGGGGGTCCTATAATTCACCCCTCCACTTT.

The chain couples TRBV28 to TRBJ2-5; D is ambiguous. Per the germline V gene, CDR1 is MDHEN and CDR2 is SYDVKM. V lost 3 bases to trimming and J lost 2 bases, with 10 bases between them. The CDR3 has 14 amino acids. The chain's CDR3 is CASSFQNEQETQYF. The CDR3 nucleotides are TGTGCCAGCAGTTTCCAGAATGAACAAGAGACCCAGTACTTC.

The CDR3 reads CASRGGSGRRNEQFF. The CDR3 DNA follows: TGTGCCAGCAGGGGGGGCAGCGGGAGGAGGAATGAGCAGTTCTTC. This chain connects TRBV25-1 to TRBJ2-1; 9 bases are shared with TRBD2. V gave up 6 bases and J gave up 7 bases; unmatched junction bases: 10. This CDR3 is built from 15 residues. Germline CDR1 MGHDK, CDR2 SYGVNS.

The rearrangement links TRBV28 to TRBJ1-1; a possible D gene is TRBD1 (6 bases). CDR1 and CDR2 from the germline V gene are MDHEN and SYDVKM. The CDR3 loop spans 15 amino acids. V lost 7 bases to trimming and J lost 4 bases, with 19 bases between them. CDR3 DNA sequence: TGTGCCAGCAAACTCGCCGCCAGGGGAGCCACTGAAGCTTTCTTT. As protein: CASKLAARGATEAFF.

The chain employs TRBV25-1 and TRBJ2-3, with unresolved D. The CDR3 covers 17 residues. Trimming took off 2 bases at V and 2 bases at J, with 17 bases between the two ends. CDR1 and CDR2 from the germline V gene are MGHDK and SYGVNS. In DNA, the CDR3 is TGTGCCAGCAGTGAAGACCGTCCAAGGGCTAACACAGATACGCAGTATTTT. Protein product: CASSEDRPRANTDTQYF.

The chain carries TRBV5-1 and TRBJ1-2; 10 bases fit TRBD1. There are 15 residues in the CDR3. Germline CDR1 is SGHRS and CDR2 is YFSETQ. V was pared by 0 bases and J by 7 bases, with 6 bases of the junction left unmatched. The CDR3 bases are TGCGCCAGCAGCTTGGGAGGACAGGGGGGCGGTGGCTACACCTTC. It yields the protein CASSLGGQGGGGYTF.

The genes are TRBV18 and TRBJ2-4; the D is unclear. Trimming pared 3 bases from V and 6 bases from J, leaving 9 bases between. The germline V gene encodes CDR1 KGHSH and CDR2 LQKENI. This CDR3 contains 13 residues. The CDR3 is CASSPESLNIQYF. DNA for the CDR3: TGTGCCAGCTCACCGGAATCCCTAAACATTCAGTACTTC.